Following are 30 T cell receptor beta chains from one sample sequenced in a study of a mutant IDH1 vaccine in newly diagnosed glioma. Assay: immunoSEQ multiplex PCR; the TCRdb copy retains only in-frame clones and omits some. The sample lists under 150,000 clones, 75% to 90% seen once, with 0.6% to 0.75% in the top ten. Their target antigens are unknown. This sample's time point: week 11, during vaccination. Vaccination used 300 ug of mutant IDH1 20-mer peptide per dose, with topical imiquimod. The source was PBMCs, collected from a glioma patient whose treatment included an IDH1 peptide vaccine. The source of these receptors is a woman aged 50 to 60 with glioma.

A single count supports this clone. The chain carries TRBV18 and TRBJ2-7, with D uncertain. This CDR3 comprises 12 residues. CDR1 and CDR2 (germline): KGHSH, LQKENI. The V end was cut by 2 bases, the J end by 3 bases, with 5 bases between. The CDR3 DNA is TGTGCCAGCTCACCAAACGGCTACGAGCAGTACTTC. Translation: CASSPNGYEQYF. Full variable domain (outside the CDR3, taken from reference TRBV18 and TRBJ2-7): NAGVMQNPRHLVRRRGQEARLRCSPMKGHSHVYWYRQLPEEGLKFMVYLQKENIIDESGMPKERFSAEFPKEGPSILRIQQVVRGDSAAYFCASSPNGYEQYFGPGTRLTVT.

The gene calls are TRBV28 and TRBJ2-7; 7 bases map to TRBD2. Germline V CDR1 and CDR2: MDHEN, SYDVKM. With 6 bases clipped from V and 3 bases from J, the junction kept 11 bases outside the gene matches. CDR3 length: 15 residues. The CDR3 here is CASSTPALAVYEQYF. The CDR3 DNA is TGTGCCAGCAGCACTCCGGCCCTAGCGGTCTACGAGCAGTACTTC.

The chain joins TRBV5-5 to TRBJ2-5; unclear D gene. There are 13 residues in the CDR3. The germline V and J ends were trimmed by 4 bases and 2 bases, with 9 bases remaining between them. Germline CDR1 and CDR2: SGHKS and YYEKEE (reference sequence). CDR3 protein: CASSPFPQETQYF. DNA for the CDR3: TGTGCCAGCAGCCCCTTTCCGCAAGAGACCCAGTACTTC.

This clone was recorded only once. The gene calls are TRBV19 and TRBJ2-3; the D gene is possibly TRBD2 (5 bases). In germline, CDR1 is LNHDA, CDR2 SQIVND (reference sequence). Trimming cost V 10 bases and J 0 bases, with 8 bases left between them. This CDR3 spans 12 amino acids. The CDR3 nucleotides are TGTGCCACCCGGACTAGCACAGATACGCAGTATTTT. Amino acid sequence: CATRTSTDTQYF.

This rearrangement joins TRBV9 to TRBJ2-5, with 11 bases that match TRBD2. The CDR3 has 18 residues. V trimming: 1 base; J trimming: 4 bases; junction bases outside the gene matches: 12. CDR1 and CDR2 from the germline V gene are SGDLS and YYNGEE. The CDR3 DNA reads as TGTGCCAGCAGCGTAAGTCTAGCGGGAGGCAAAGGGTCAGAGACCCAGTACTTC. It translates to CASSVSLAGGKGSETQYF.

The V and J genes are TRBV7-9 and TRBJ2-7; D gene unclear. Trimming took off 8 bases at V and 0 bases at J, with 11 bases between the two ends. Germline V gives CDR1 SEHNR, CDR2 FQNEAQ (reference sequence). The CDR3 has 13 amino acids. As DNA, the CDR3 is TGTGCCAGCTTGGCGGACCTCTCCTACGAGCAGTACTTC. Translating gives CASLADLSYEQYF.

This rearrangement joins TRBV27 to TRBJ2-5; perhaps TRBD1 as D (6 bases). V lost 8 bases to trimming and J lost 2 bases, with 9 bases between them. The V gene's germline CDR1 is MNHEY and CDR2 SMNVEV (reference sequence). The length of the CDR3 is 12 residues. CDR3 amino acids: CASGQRQETQYF. In DNA form, the CDR3 reads TGTGCCAGCGGACAGAGACAAGAGACCCAGTACTTC.

The rearrangement joins TRBV6-5 to TRBJ2-2; D gene ambiguous. This CDR3 spans 12 amino acids. V lost 8 bases and J 7 bases, leaving 11 bases between the germline ends. Germline CDR1 reads MNHEY; CDR2 reads SVGAGI. CDR3 bases: TGTGCCAGCTCCCCCCGCGGCGGGGAGCTGTTTTTT. This sequence encodes CASSPRGGELFF.

This rearrangement joins TRBV5-1 to TRBJ2-1, with 10 bases that match TRBD2. The V segment lost 3 bases and the J segment 0 bases; nucleotides outside the gene matches: 3. Germline values: CDR1 SGHRS, CDR2 YFSETQ. The CDR3 spans 16 residues. For the CDR3, the DNA is TGCGCCAGCAGCTCCTCTAGCGGGAGCTCCTACAATGAGCAGTTCTTC. Translated, it gives CASSSSSGSSYNEQFF.

The table lists this clone with a few counts. The chain links TRBV30 to TRBJ1-1, with TRBD1 identical over 9 bases. The V gene end was trimmed by 8 bases and the J gene end by 1 base; junction bases not matched to a gene: 8. Germline lookup yields CDR1 GTSNPN and CDR2 SVGIG (reference sequence). This CDR3 contains 14 residues. The CDR3 spells CAHRRDRANTEAFF. CDR3 bases: TGTGCCCATCGCCGGGACAGGGCGAACACTGAAGCTTTCTTT.

The rearrangement links TRBV7-8 to TRBJ2-4, with 7 bases fitting TRBD1. This CDR3 is built from 14 residues. V was pared by 5 bases and J by 6 bases, with 7 bases of the junction left unmatched. Per germline, CDR1 SGHVS and CDR2 FQNEAQ. DNA of the CDR3: TGTGCCAGCAGCCTCAACCGACAGGGAAACATTCAGTACTTC. As protein: CASSLNRQGNIQYF. The complete variable domain, with remaining parts taken from reference TRBV7-8 and TRBJ2-4, reads GAGVSQSPRYKVAKRGQDVALRCDPISGHVSLFWYQQALGQGPEFLTYFQNEAQLDKSGLPSDRFFAERPEGSVSTLKIQRTQQEDSAVYLCASSLNRQGNIQYFGAGTRLSVL.

The chain couples TRBV30 to TRBJ2-7, with D possibly TRBD2 on 5 matching bases. The CDR3 has 12 amino acids. Trimming pared 0 bases from V and 7 bases from J, leaving 10 bases between. CDR1 and CDR2 from the germline V gene are GTSNPN and SVGIG (reference sequence). CDR3 DNA sequence: TGTGCCTGGAGTGTGGCAGGCGGGGAGCAGTACTTC. Its protein product is CAWSVAGGEQYF.

This clone has a handful of counts. The V and J genes are TRBV9 and TRBJ1-1; possible D gene TRBD1, 5 bases. The CDR3 loop spans 15 amino acids. Germline loops: CDR1 SGDLS, CDR2 YYNGEE. V lost 0 bases and J 4 bases, leaving 13 bases between the germline ends. CDR3 sequence (DNA): TGTGCCAGCAGCGTAGAGGACACTGAGGGCACTGAAGCTTTCTTT. Encoded protein: CASSVEDTEGTEAFF. Filled out from reference TRBV9 and TRBJ1-1, the complete variable domain reads DSGVTQTPKHLITATGQRVTLRCSPRSGDLSVYWYQQSLDQGLQFLIQYYNGEERAKGNILERFSAQQFPDLHSELNLSSLELGDSALYFCASSVEDTEGTEAFFGQGTRLTVV.

The chain employs TRBV19 and TRBJ2-5, with D possibly being TRBD2 (6 bases). V was pared by 6 bases and J by 5 bases, with 13 bases between. Germline CDR1 is LNHDA and CDR2 is SQIVND (reference sequence). The CDR3 length is 13 residues. CDR3 DNA: TGTGCCAGTAGGGGTAGGAGGGAGGAGACCCAGTACTTC. It specifies CASRGRREETQYF.

The chain employs TRBV28 and TRBJ2-7; perhaps D is TRBD1 or TRBD2 (6 bases each). The CDR3 spans 16 residues. Germline CDR1 reads MDHEN; CDR2 reads SYDVKM. Trimming cost V 1 base and J 3 bases, with 16 bases left between them. The CDR3, as DNA: TGTGCCAGCAGTTTATATAGTTTGGGGGGCAGCTACGAGCAGTACTTC. Its translation is CASSLYSLGGSYEQYF.

The chain combines TRBV6-5 with TRBJ1-4; no clear D gene. Germline-derived CDR1 and CDR2 are MNHEY and SVGAGI. This CDR3 contains 14 residues. Deletions cut 0 bases from V and 5 bases from J, with 7 bases between. The CDR3 is CASSYSIGNEKLFF. The DNA for the CDR3 is TGTGCCAGCAGTTACTCTATAGGAAATGAAAAACTGTTTTTT.

As to this clone: The same CDR3 is also encoded by other DNA sequences in this sample. J is TRBJ2-5 and V is TRBV18; unclear D gene. Germline CDR1 is KGHSH and CDR2 is LQKENI. V gave up 4 bases and J gave up 2 bases, with 2 bases separating them. This CDR3 has 11 residues. The CDR3 reads CASSRQETQYF. In DNA, the CDR3 is TGTGCCAGCTCACGGCAAGAGACCCAGTACTTC.

This sequence joins TRBV7-9 and TRBJ2-3; 8 positions match TRBD2. In germline, CDR1 is SEHNR, CDR2 FQNEAQ (reference sequence). The V segment lost 0 bases and the J segment 1 base; nucleotides outside the gene matches: 3. This CDR3 comprises 16 residues. The CDR3 here is CASSLALAGGTDTQYF. The CDR3 DNA reads TGTGCCAGCAGCTTAGCTCTAGCGGGTGGCACAGATACGCAGTATTTT.

The chain uses TRBV2 and TRBJ2-3, with 9 bases that match TRBD1. This CDR3 has 14 residues. Unmatched junction bases numbered 6, after V lost 6 bases and J lost 5 bases. Germline CDR1 reads SNHLY; CDR2 reads FYNNEI. Written as DNA, the CDR3 is TGTGCCAGCAGGCGGGACAGGGTGAAAGATACGCAGTATTTT. It translates to CASRRDRVKDTQYF.

Written as DNA, the CDR3 is TGTGCCAGCACCCCTTCGGGGGCGGCTGAGCAGTTCTTC. It codes for CASTPSGAAEQFF. The chain recombines TRBV28 with TRBJ2-1; TRBD1 or TRBD2 may be the D gene (6 bases each). V was cut by 7 bases and J by 9 bases, with 16 bases left in between. Per the germline V gene, CDR1 is MDHEN and CDR2 is SYDVKM. This CDR3 has 13 residues. The full variable domain, rest sourced from reference TRBV28 and TRBJ2-1, is DVKVTQSSRYLVKRTGEKVFLECVQDMDHENMFWYRQDPGLGLRLIYFSYDVKMKEKGDIPEGYSVSREKKERFSLILESASTNQTSMYLCASTPSGAAEQFFGPGTRLTVL.

This rearrangement joins TRBV28 to TRBJ1-6; D is unclear. Germline values: CDR1 MDHEN, CDR2 SYDVKM. This CDR3 is 12 amino acids long. The V and J ends lost 3 bases and 7 bases respectively, with 4 bases between them. CDR3 sequence (DNA): TGTGCCAGCAGTTTCGGAAATTCACCCCTCCACTTT. This encodes CASSFGNSPLHF.

This clone came up once. This chain uses TRBV27 with TRBJ1-5; D is possibly TRBD1 (6 bases). Per the germline V gene, CDR1 is MNHEY and CDR2 is SMNVEV (reference sequence). The CDR3 totals 18 residues. Trimming took off 1 base at V and 3 bases at J, with 19 bases between the two ends. The DNA for the CDR3 is TGTGCCAGCAGTTTATTCTGGGATCAGGGGTCACCCAATCAGCCCCAGCATTTT. Its protein is CASSLFWDQGSPNQPQHF.

The rearrangement joins TRBV6-5 to TRBJ2-1, with 9 bases fitting TRBD2. The germline CDR1 and CDR2 sequences are MNHEY and SVGAGI. CDR3 length equals 14 residues. The junction had 5 bases not matched to a gene; V was cut back by 2 bases and J by 9 bases. The CDR3 is CASSYLLAGSEQFF. CDR3 nucleotide sequence: TGTGCCAGCAGTTACCTCCTAGCGGGAAGTGAGCAGTTCTTC.

The CDR3 DNA sequence: TGTGCCAGCAGTTACTCCCCAGCGAGCACAGATACGCAGTATTTT. This gives the protein CASSYSPASTDTQYF. The chain uses TRBV6-5 and TRBJ2-3; D call uncertain. The CDR3 consists of 15 residues. Germline CDR1 MNHEY, CDR2 SVGAGI. Trimming removed 0 bases from V and 0 bases from J, with 7 bases in between.

This chain links TRBV9 with TRBJ1-1; D is unresolved. The CDR3 contains 12 residues. Germline CDR1 SGDLS, CDR2 YYNGEE. The germline V and J ends were trimmed by 3 bases and 1 base, with 4 bases remaining between them. CDR3 sequence reads: CASSAGNTEAFF. The CDR3 bases are TGTGCCAGCAGCGCAGGGAACACTGAAGCTTTCTTT.

The chain is built from TRBV30 and TRBJ1-1; D gene uncertain. The V gene lost 0 bases and the J gene lost 0 bases, with 8 bases spanning the gap. The CDR3 sequence is 14 residues long. Germline V gives CDR1 GTSNPN, CDR2 SVGIG (reference sequence). This chain's CDR3 is CAWSVGRLNTEAFF. CDR3 nucleotides: TGTGCCTGGAGTGTAGGCCGGTTGAACACTGAAGCTTTCTTT.

V usage is TRBV7-2 and J usage is TRBJ2-2, with 8 bases matching TRBD2. The CDR3 contains 14 residues. V dropped 5 bases and J dropped 5; count of bases not matched to a gene: 4. Germline CDR1 and CDR2: SGHTA and FQGNSA. CDR3 loop: CASSPGGVTGELFF. The CDR3 DNA reads TGTGCCAGCAGCCCGGGGGGGGTTACCGGGGAGCTGTTTTTT.

The chain recombines TRBV4-2 with TRBJ2-1, with a possible D match to TRBD1 (6 bases). Trimming left V 1 base short and J 6 bases short, with 10 bases between. Per germline, CDR1 LGHNA and CDR2 YNFKEQ. This CDR3 has 14 residues. The CDR3 protein is CASSQGDTFNEQFF. CDR3 bases: TGTGCCAGCAGCCAAGGGGACACCTTCAATGAGCAGTTCTTC.

The chain carries TRBV7-9 and TRBJ1-4; the D is unclear. The CDR3 length is 14 residues. Per germline, CDR1 SEHNR and CDR2 FQNEAQ (reference sequence). Trimming left V 5 bases short and J 8 bases short, with 15 bases between. The CDR3 loop reads CASSLDLDLEKLFF. CDR3 sequence (DNA): TGTGCCAGCAGCCTTGACTTGGATCTGGAAAAACTGTTTTTT.

The chain joins TRBV5-1 to TRBJ2-1, with unresolved D. V was pared by 3 bases and J by 7 bases, with 11 bases between. In germline, CDR1 is SGHRS, CDR2 YFSETQ. The CDR3 contains 13 residues. DNA of the CDR3: TGCGCCAGCAGCTGGACCCCCGGGAATGAGCAGTTCTTC. It translates to CASSWTPGNEQFF. The variable domain in full, with the rest retrieved from reference TRBV5-1 and TRBJ2-1, is KAGVTQTPRYLIKTRGQQVTLSCSPISGHRSVSWYQQTPGQGLQFLFEYFSETQRNKGNFPGRFSGRQFSNSRSEMNVSTLELGDSALYLCASSWTPGNEQFFGPGTRLTVL.